These 18 T cell receptor beta chains share one sample of origin, sequenced in a study of CXCR3-negative and CXCR3-positive naive CD8 T cells. Antigens of these TCRs are unknown. Researchers prepared the TRB cDNA libraries using 5' RACE with UMI labels. After re-calling the 5' RACE reads, TCRdb lists one entry per CDR3 protein, DNA absent. The table lists 150,000 to 180,000 distinct CDR3 sequences. General study results and limits: Naive cells with CXCR3 showed TRB CDR3s that were more hydrophobic than those in CXCR3-negative naive cells.

Sequenced input: naive CXCR3+ CD8+ T cells from blood. Subset specified: CD45RO-CCR7+CD27+CD95- naive CD8+ T cells expressing CXCR3 (TNR3+). All receptors derive from a human donor in good health. Some clones in this sample may be carry-over from other donors' samples.

The rearrangement links TRBV3-1 to TRBJ1-5; the D gene TCRdb calls, TRBD1, cannot be checked with no DNA. The CDR3 covers 17 residues. The germline gives CDR1 LGHDT, CDR2 YNNKEL (reference sequence). The CDR3 is CASSHSGTGGWDQPQHF.

The chain has TRBV4-2 and TRBJ2-7; the D gene TCRdb calls, TRBD2, cannot be checked with no DNA. The CDR3 extends over 16 amino acids. The germline CDR1 and CDR2 sequences are LGHNA and YNFKEQ. The CDR3 loop reads CASSQDIRLARYEQYF.

This chain uses TRBV13 with TRBJ1-5. This CDR3 has 12 amino acids. In germline, CDR1 is PRHDT, CDR2 FYEKMQ (reference sequence). Here the CDR3 reads CASSSGIQPQHF.

CDR3 sequence reads: CASSLGDFKIGYTF. The rearrangement joins TRBV7-9 to TRBJ1-2. This CDR3 has 14 amino acids. CDR1 is SEHNR and CDR2 is FQNEAQ in the germline V gene (reference sequence).

The chain's CDR3 is CASSEQGKGTDTQYF. The rearrangement links TRBV4-3 to TRBJ2-3; TCRdb picks TRBD1, but there is no DNA to check that call. The CDR3 runs to 15 residues. Germline lookup yields CDR1 LGHNA and CDR2 YSLEER.

The chain is built from TRBV11-3 and TRBJ2-1; lacking DNA, the TRBD1 call made by TCRdb goes unchecked. CDR3 size: 14 residues. CDR1 SGHNT and CDR2 YENEEA come from the germline V gene. CDR3 protein: CASSLEAGIDEQFF.

The rearrangement links TRBV7-9 to TRBJ1-4; with no DNA, the TCRdb D assignment of TRBD1 cannot be verified. CDR1 SEHNR and CDR2 FQNEAQ come from the germline V gene (reference sequence). The CDR3 is 14 amino acids. This CDR3 is CASSPYGQEEKLFF.

The rearrangement links TRBV28 to TRBJ2-7. Germline CDR1 is MDHEN and CDR2 is SYDVKM. There are 13 residues in the CDR3. The CDR3 sequence: CAAMPVNSYEQYF.

The chain combines TRBV5-5 with TRBJ2-1. CDR1 SGHKS and CDR2 YYEKEE come from the germline V gene (reference sequence). There are 13 residues in the CDR3. CDR3: CASSSGRYNEQFF.

The chain recombines TRBV4-3 with TRBJ2-1; TCRdb's D call, TRBD2, is unchecked because there is no DNA. This CDR3 comprises 17 residues. Germline V CDR1 and CDR2: LGHNA, YSLEER. CDR3 in amino acids: CASSQDPGVAGDGEQFF.

The genes are TRBV6-5 and TRBJ2-3; TCRdb designates TRBD2, a call that cannot be tested without DNA. The germline V gene encodes CDR1 MNHEY and CDR2 SVGAGI. The CDR3 is 16 residues long. CDR3 in amino acids: CASSYSAGGLTDTQYF.

The chain couples TRBV11-2 to TRBJ2-3. Germline CDR1 reads SGHAT; CDR2 reads FQNNGV. The CDR3 runs 16 residues. The CDR3 sequence: CASSLDTSLYTDTQYF.

This chain joins TRBV4-1 and TRBJ2-2; with no DNA, the TCRdb D assignment of TRBD1 cannot be verified. The CDR3 extends over 17 amino acids. CDR1 and CDR2 (germline): MGHRA, YSYEKL. The CDR3 loop reads CASSQGARRGHTGELFF.

V usage is TRBV7-9 and J usage is TRBJ1-1. CDR3 length equals 12 residues. CDR1 is SEHNR, CDR2 FQNEAQ, per germline (reference sequence). The CDR3 spells CASSLDSREAFF.

V usage is TRBV4-3 and J usage is TRBJ2-7; TCRdb's assignment of TRBD1 cannot be checked, as there is no DNA. The CDR3 totals 15 residues. The germline CDR1 and CDR2 sequences are LGHNA and YSLEER. CDR3 residues: CASSPGDRWAYEQYF.

The genes are TRBV19 and TRBJ2-5; TCRdb indicates TRBD2, and absent DNA this call remains unverified. Looked up from germline, CDR1 is LNHDA and CDR2 is SQIVND (reference sequence). The CDR3 is 16 residues long. This CDR3 reads CASRQMGLAGVETQYF.

This chain joins TRBV6-5 and TRBJ1-1; as DNA is missing, the TRBD1 call by TCRdb cannot be tested. The length of the CDR3 is 12 residues. Germline CDR1 reads MNHEY; CDR2 reads SVGAGI. The CDR3 sequence: CATSTGDTEAFF.

This chain links TRBV15 with TRBJ1-1. Per the germline V gene, CDR1 is LNHNV and CDR2 is YYDKDF (reference sequence). The CDR3 has 13 residues. The CDR3 loop reads CATRLGQSTEAFF.